The TCR beta chain described here comes from a study of T cell responses to AZD1222 COVID-19 vaccine. V dropped 5 bases and J dropped 8 bases, with 13 bases sitting between them. The length of the CDR3 is 13 residues. CDR1 and CDR2 (germline): SGHTA, FQGTGA. Assay: immunoSEQ multiplex PCR; the TCRdb copy retains only in-frame clones and omits some. The data contain about 160,000 clones, 88% of them singletons. The source material was peripheral blood, sampled 28 days after the second AZD1222 dose. The clonotype comes from an adult who received the AZD1222 COVID-19 vaccine. The rearrangement joins TRBV7-3 to TRBJ2-1; possibly TRBD1 or TRBD2 for D (5 bases each). CDR3 sequence: CASSPRGRDEQFF. CDR3 coding DNA: TGTGCCAGCAGCCCGAGGGGCCGCGATGAGCAGTTCTTC. Based on the CDR3 plus reference TRBV7-3 and TRBJ2-1, the full variable domain is GAGVSQTPSNKVTEKGKYVELRCDPISGHTALYWYRQSLGQGPEFLIYFQGTGAADDSGLPNDRFFAVRPEGSVSTLKIQRTERGDSAVYLCASSPRGRDEQFFGPGTRLTVL.